The sequence of this T cell receptor beta chain was determined in a study of blood T cell repertoires in COVID-19. About the study: Sample material is recorded as cDNA or gDNA derived from T cells, B-cell-depleted T cells, or PBMCs.

TCRdb's copy holds only in-frame clones and misses some; the assay was immunoSEQ multiplex PCR. The sample yields 190,000 or so clones, roughly 89% seen once. The CDR3 runs to 13 residues. The V end was cut by 3 bases, the J end by 4 bases, with 9 bases between. Germline V CDR1 and CDR2: GTSNPN, SVGIG (reference sequence). The genes are TRBV30 and TRBJ2-2; D perhaps matches TRBD1 (5 bases). The source of this sequence is a man in his fifties or sixties with acute or convalescent COVID-19. The sample consisted of peripheral blood. The CDR3 bases are TGTGCCTGGAGCAAACAGGCCACCGGGGAGCTGTTTTTT. Translated, it gives CAWSKQATGELFF.